The 28 T cell receptor beta chains below were found in one sample sequenced in a study of cytomegalovirus exposure and HLA in healthy donors. Produced via immunoSEQ multiplex PCR; TCRdb's table is partial and in-frame only. The sample carries around 80,000 clones, 95% recorded once. The sequencing input was PBMCs. These receptors were obtained from a woman in her late teens or twenties in good health and CMV-seronegative.

CDR3 nucleotide sequence: TGTGCCAGCAGTGCCCCTCCTAGAGGGCAGTTCTTC. Translating gives CASSAPPRGQFF. V usage is TRBV28 and J usage is TRBJ2-1; D uncertain. Trimming took 5 bases from V and 12 from J, leaving 14 bases between them. The CDR3 covers 12 residues. The V gene's germline CDR1 is MDHEN and CDR2 SYDVKM.

The chain is built from TRBV25-1 and TRBJ2-7; possible D gene TRBD1, 5 bases. CDR1 is MGHDK, CDR2 SYGVNS, per germline. This CDR3 contains 13 residues. Trimming cost V 10 bases and J 0 bases, with 13 bases left between them. The CDR3 loop reads CATARGSSYEQYF. CDR3 nucleotide sequence: TGTGCCACCGCTAGGGGCAGCTCCTACGAGCAGTACTTC.

The rearrangement links TRBV7-2 to TRBJ2-3; TRBD1 agrees at 8 bases. CDR1 is SGHTA, CDR2 FQGNSA, per germline. Trimming took 1 base from V and 6 from J; bases not matched to a gene: 3. CDR3 length equals 14 residues. The CDR3 reads CASSLDRGVDTQYF. In DNA, the CDR3 is TGTGCCAGCAGCTTAGACAGGGGGGTGGATACGCAGTATTTT.

The sample holds one count of this clone. The J gene is TRBJ2-3, the V gene TRBV18; 9 positions match TRBD1. J gave up 3 bases and V 3 bases, and 4 bases lay outside the gene matches. This CDR3 region has 15 residues. Germline assignment: CDR1 KGHSH and CDR2 LQKENI. CDR3 in DNA: TGTGCCAGCTCACCGGGACAGGGAGGGACAGATACGCAGTATTTT. This gives the protein CASSPGQGGTDTQYF.

This chain links TRBV6-6 with TRBJ2-1; a weak D match, TRBD2 (5 bases). Germline V gives CDR1 MNHNY, CDR2 SVGAGI (reference sequence). The V gene lost 7 bases and the J gene lost 7 bases, with 11 bases spanning the gap. This CDR3 spans 12 amino acids. CDR3 residues: CASTPSGNEQFF. DNA for the CDR3: TGTGCCAGCACCCCTTCGGGGAATGAGCAGTTCTTC.

The chain employs TRBV4-3 and TRBJ1-1; D call uncertain. Germline V gene lookup returns CDR1 LGHNA and CDR2 YSLEER. CDR3 length: 15 amino acids. V lost 0 bases and J 0 bases, leaving 8 bases between the germline ends. CDR3 coding DNA: TGCGCCAGCAGCCAAGATCATCGCGTGAACACTGAAGCTTTCTTT. Translated: CASSQDHRVNTEAFF.

The rearrangement uses TRBV19 and TRBJ2-1; D ambiguous. This CDR3 is built from 16 residues. Deletions cut 3 bases from V and 0 bases from J, with 12 bases between. The germline V gene has CDR1 LNHDA and CDR2 SQIVND (reference sequence). In nucleotides, the CDR3 is TGTGCCAGTAGTATCCTGTCGGTGAGCTCCTACAATGAGCAGTTCTTC. Amino acids: CASSILSVSSYNEQFF.

The chain uses TRBV19 and TRBJ2-1; the match to TRBD2 covers 11 bases. After removal of 5 bases from V and 2 bases from J, the junction contained 5 bases not matched to a gene. The CDR3 length is 16 residues. The germline CDR1 and CDR2 sequences are LNHDA and SQIVND (reference sequence). CDR3 residues: CASSPLAGGPYNEQFF. The CDR3 coding sequence is TGTGCCAGTAGTCCGCTAGCGGGAGGACCCTACAATGAGCAGTTCTTC.

This chain joins TRBV30 and TRBJ1-2, with D possibly TRBD1 on 5 matching bases. CDR1 and CDR2 from the germline V gene are GTSNPN and SVGIG (reference sequence). The V gene lost 4 bases and the J gene lost 5 bases, with 11 bases spanning the gap. The CDR3 spans 12 residues. CDR3 region: CAWTDGGYGYTF. The DNA for the CDR3 is TGTGCCTGGACGGACGGGGGGTATGGCTACACCTTC. The whole variable domain, filled in from reference TRBV30 and TRBJ1-2, reads SQTIHQWPATLVQPVGSPLSLECTVEGTSNPNLYWYRQAAGRGLQLLFYSVGIGQISSEVPQNLSASRPQDRQFILSSKKLLLSDSGFYLCAWTDGGYGYTFGSGTRLTVV.

The V gene is TRBV18, the J gene TRBJ2-2; D not certain. CDR1 is KGHSH, CDR2 LQKENI, per germline. Between the trimmed V and J ends, which lost 0 bases and 4 bases, there was a span of 6 bases. CDR3 length: 14 residues. The CDR3 sequence is CASSPPGFTGELFF. CDR3 nucleotides: TGTGCCAGCTCACCACCGGGCTTCACCGGGGAGCTGTTTTTT.

This chain connects TRBV27 to TRBJ1-2; TRBD1 agrees at 7 bases. The V gene's germline CDR1 is MNHEY and CDR2 SMNVEV (reference sequence). This CDR3 spans 14 amino acids. With V trimmed by 6 bases and J by 0 bases, 4 bases remained unmatched. CDR3 region: CASSRGVTNYGYTF. In nucleotides, the CDR3 is TGTGCCAGCAGCAGGGGGGTAACTAACTATGGCTACACCTTC.

V is TRBV5-4 and J is TRBJ1-2, with D perhaps matching TRBD1 (5 bases). The V end was cut by 3 bases, the J end by 2 bases, with 11 bases between. CDR1 is SGHNT, CDR2 YYREEE, per germline (reference sequence). CDR3 length: 14 residues. For the CDR3, the DNA is TGTGCCAGCAGCTGGATGACAGAAAACTATGGCTACACCTTC. It specifies CASSWMTENYGYTF.

The V and J genes are TRBV28 and TRBJ2-2; TRBD1 might be the D (6 bases). The ends were cut back, 8 bases at V and 1 base at J, with 8 bases in the middle. This CDR3 is 13 amino acids long. Germline values: CDR1 MDHEN, CDR2 SYDVKM. CDR3: CASLTGNTGELFF. As DNA, the CDR3 is TGTGCCAGCTTGACAGGGAACACCGGGGAGCTGTTTTTT.

This clone was seen only a few times. The J gene is TRBJ2-2, the V gene TRBV28; D call uncertain. V was cut by 1 base and J by 6 bases, with 9 bases left in between. Germline CDR1 and CDR2: MDHEN and SYDVKM. The CDR3 runs 14 residues. CDR3 protein: CASSLSPEAGELFF. The DNA of the CDR3 is TGTGCCAGCAGTTTATCCCCCGAGGCCGGGGAGCTGTTTTTT.

This clone showed up just once. The genes are TRBV16 and TRBJ1-1; 12 nucleotides line up with TRBD1. Germline V gene data show CDR1 as KGHSY and CDR2 as FQNENV. The V and J ends lost 4 bases and 4 bases, in that order; junction bases with no gene match: 10. The CDR3 is made up of 17 amino acids. The CDR3 is CASSLYPGQGASTEAFF. The CDR3 coding sequence is TGTGCCAGCAGCCTCTATCCGGGACAGGGGGCGAGCACTGAAGCTTTCTTT.

V and J are TRBV9 and TRBJ2-3; TRBD1 might be the D (7 bases). The length of the CDR3 is 14 residues. Per the germline V gene, CDR1 is SGDLS and CDR2 is YYNGEE. Trimming removed 3 bases from V and 4 bases from J, with 12 bases in between. CDR3 region: CASSGGTASDTQYF. The CDR3 coding sequence is TGTGCCAGCAGCGGCGGGACAGCCTCAGATACGCAGTATTTT.

This chain connects TRBV10-2 to TRBJ2-7; D gene uncertain. CDR1 WSHSY and CDR2 SAAADI come from the germline V gene. Trimming stripped 3 bases from V and 0 bases from J, with 12 bases between. This CDR3 contains 15 residues. The CDR3 region has the DNA TGCGCCAGCAGTGATTTTCTCGAGGTCTCCTACGAGCAGTACTTC. As protein: CASSDFLEVSYEQYF.

The chain links TRBV7-2 to TRBJ1-1; 7 bases line up with TRBD1. Germline trimming cut 2 bases from V and 5 bases from J; bases unmatched to any gene: 11. This CDR3 comprises 16 residues. In germline, CDR1 is SGHTA, CDR2 FQGNSA. The CDR3 reads CASSLFRGRGETEAFF. CDR3 nucleotide sequence: TGTGCCAGCAGCTTATTTAGGGGGCGCGGGGAGACTGAAGCTTTCTTT. Looking up the rest from reference TRBV7-2 and TRBJ1-1 gives the full variable domain: GAGVSQSPSNKVTEKGKDVELRCDPISGHTALYWYRQSLGQGLEFLIYFQGNSAPDKSGLPSDRFSAERTGGSVSTLTIQRTQQEDSAVYLCASSLFRGRGETEAFFGQGTRLTVV.

This clone was recorded a few times. This chain joins TRBV5-4 and TRBJ2-7, with 9 bases matching TRBD2. The ends lost 3 bases at V and 4 bases at J; junction bases unmatched: 8. The CDR3 loop spans 15 amino acids. Germline lookup yields CDR1 SGHNT and CDR2 YYREEE (reference sequence). The CDR3 spells CASSSLVAGAYEQYF. As DNA, the CDR3 is TGTGCCAGCAGCTCTCTGGTAGCGGGAGCGTACGAGCAGTACTTC. Using reference TRBV5-4 and TRBJ2-7 for the parts outside the CDR3, the full variable domain is ETGVTQSPTHLIKTRGQQVTLRCSSQSGHNTVSWYQQALGQGPQFIFQYYREEENGRGNFPPRFSGLQFPNYSSELNVNALELDDSALYLCASSSLVAGAYEQYFGPGTRLTVT.

This chain connects TRBV20-1 to TRBJ1-1; D is unclear. The CDR3 is made up of 11 amino acids. Trimming cost V 4 bases and J 10 bases, with 13 bases left between them. In germline, CDR1 is DFQATT, CDR2 SNEGSKA (reference sequence). The CDR3 sequence is CSANAGNRAFF. The CDR3 coding sequence is TGCAGTGCTAACGCGGGGAATCGAGCTTTCTTT.

The chain uses TRBV28 and TRBJ1-5; D is unresolved. Germline CDR1 and CDR2: MDHEN and SYDVKM. With 2 bases removed from V and 1 base from J, the gap between germline ends came to 9 bases. The CDR3 contains 15 residues. The CDR3 coding sequence is TGTGCCAGCAGTTTAAATGCCGAGAGCAATCAGCCCCAGCATTTT. Its protein is CASSLNAESNQPQHF. The variable domain in full, completed from reference TRBV28 and TRBJ1-5, reads DVKVTQSSRYLVKRTGEKVFLECVQDMDHENMFWYRQDPGLGLRLIYFSYDVKMKEKGDIPEGYSVSREKKERFSLILESASTNQTSMYLCASSLNAESNQPQHFGDGTRLSIL.

The chain is built from TRBV5-1 and TRBJ1-1; 8 bases match TRBD1. With V trimmed by 3 bases and J by 0 bases, 7 bases remained unmatched. This CDR3 has 16 amino acids. The germline V gene has CDR1 SGHRS and CDR2 YFSETQ. CDR3 in DNA: TGCGCCAGCAGCTCGACAGGGGCCACCTTGAACACTGAAGCTTTCTTT. Protein: CASSSTGATLNTEAFF.

This chain uses TRBV6-1 with TRBJ2-1, with D maybe TRBD2 (5 bases). Between the trimmed V and J ends, which lost 6 bases and 6 bases, there was a span of 18 bases. The CDR3 covers 15 residues. Germline values: CDR1 MNHNS, CDR2 SASEGT. The CDR3 bases are TGTGCCAGCAGACTAGGAGATCAAATAACCAATGAGCAGTTCTTC. As protein: CASRLGDQITNEQFF.

DNA of the CDR3: TGTGCCAGCAGCTCCGGGGACACTTTTAATGAAAAACTGTTTTTT. Its protein product is CASSSGDTFNEKLFF. V is TRBV7-8 and J is TRBJ1-4; a possible D gene is TRBD1 (6 bases). V was clipped by 4 bases and J by 4 bases, with 13 bases between them. The CDR3 contains 15 residues. Germline-derived CDR1 and CDR2 are SGHVS and FQNEAQ.

The V call is TRBV30, the J call TRBJ2-2; 10 positions match TRBD1. Germline CDR1 GTSNPN, CDR2 SVGIG (reference sequence). This CDR3 is built from 15 residues. After removal of 3 bases from V and 3 bases from J, the junction contained 4 bases not matched to a gene. CDR3 coding DNA: TGTGCCTGGAGAGACGGACAGGGGGACACCGGGGAGCTGTTTTTT. Its translation: CAWRDGQGDTGELFF.

The rearrangement joins TRBV27 to TRBJ2-3; 12 bases agree with TRBD2. The CDR3 sequence is 17 residues long. The J segment lost 9 bases and the V segment lost 5 bases, leaving 15 bases of the junction unmatched. The V gene's germline CDR1 is MNHEY and CDR2 SMNVEV (reference sequence). The CDR3 here is CASSILMTSGSPGTQYF. CDR3 DNA: TGTGCCAGCAGTATCCTCATGACTAGCGGGAGCCCGGGAACGCAGTATTTT.

CDR3 bases: TGTGCCTGGAGCAGGGAAAGCGGGAGGGCCGGGATAGAGACCCAGTACTTC. Translated, it gives CAWSRESGRAGIETQYF. V and J are TRBV30 and TRBJ2-5; 10 bases match TRBD2. CDR1 is GTSNPN and CDR2 is SVGIG in the germline V gene (reference sequence). CDR3 size: 17 residues. Trimming removed 3 bases from V and 4 bases from J; junction bases left unmatched: 14. Based on the CDR3 plus reference TRBV30 and TRBJ2-5, the full variable domain is SQTIHQWPATLVQPVGSPLSLECTVEGTSNPNLYWYRQAAGRGLQLLFYSVGIGQISSEVPQNLSASRPQDRQFILSSKKLLLSDSGFYLCAWSRESGRAGIETQYFGPGTRLLVL.

V and J are TRBV19 and TRBJ2-7; 10 bases map to TRBD2. Germline CDR1 reads LNHDA; CDR2 reads SQIVND (reference sequence). Trimming at V came to 5 bases and at J to 0 bases, leaving 7 bases not matched to a gene. This CDR3 is 16 amino acids long. CDR3 loop: CASSLAGTSDSYEQYF. The DNA for the CDR3 is TGTGCCAGTAGTCTGGCCGGGACTAGCGACTCCTACGAGCAGTACTTC.